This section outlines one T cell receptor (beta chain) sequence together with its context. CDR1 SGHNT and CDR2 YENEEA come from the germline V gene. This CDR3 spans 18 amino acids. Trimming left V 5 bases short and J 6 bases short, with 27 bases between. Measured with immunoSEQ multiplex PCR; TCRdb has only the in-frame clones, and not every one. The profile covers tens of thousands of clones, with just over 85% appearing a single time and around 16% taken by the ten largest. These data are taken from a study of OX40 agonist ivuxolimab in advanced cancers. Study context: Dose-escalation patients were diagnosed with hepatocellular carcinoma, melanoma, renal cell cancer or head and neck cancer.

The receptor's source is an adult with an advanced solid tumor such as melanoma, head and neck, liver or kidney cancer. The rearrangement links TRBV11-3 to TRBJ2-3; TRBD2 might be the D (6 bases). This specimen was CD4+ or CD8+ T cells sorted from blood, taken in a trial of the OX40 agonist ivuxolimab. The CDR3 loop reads CASSPVRSGHSPADTQYF. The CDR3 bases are TGTGCCAGCAGCCCCGTAAGGAGCGGGCATTCACCGGCGGATACGCAGTATTTT.